The entry that follows covers one TCR beta chain sequence. The antigen remains unidentified. V shed 11 bases and J 2 bases; nucleotides not matched to a gene: 13. Germline V CDR1 and CDR2: MNHNY, SVGAGI (reference sequence). The CDR3 has 15 amino acids. The sample belongs to a study of T cell responses to AZD1222 COVID-19 vaccine. Notes on the study in general: A rise in Spike-specific TCR breadth and depth followed two AZD1222 doses.

Analyses pooled second doses at about 4 or about 12 weeks. Profiling relied on immunoSEQ multiplex PCR, and the TCRdb table lists in-frame clones only, not all of them. The sample carries 150,000 to 200,000 clones, around 88% recorded once. This specimen consisted of peripheral blood, obtained 28 days after the second AZD1222 dose. J is TRBJ2-3 and V is TRBV6-6, with TRBD2 matching 7 bases. The receptor was derived from an adult who received the AZD1222 COVID-19 vaccine. The CDR3 reads CAEAALGGVTDTQYF. The DNA of the CDR3 is TGTGCCGAAGCAGCTTTGGGGGGGGTCACAGATACGCAGTATTTT.